A selection of T cell receptor beta chains follows, all from one sample in a study of shared T cell receptors in the human thymus. The method was immunoSEQ multiplex PCR; TCRdb's version includes in-frame clones alone and lacks a portion of them. The sample carries hundreds of thousands of clones, 88% recorded once. A further study also used this sample, focusing on human thymus T cells.

The sequenced sample consisted of thymocytes. All receptors come from a boy under two years old with a congenital heart defect. The CDR3 runs from the conserved cysteine through the conserved F or W. The D gene is left open where the match is weak. The size field is filled for only some rows; it gives once, few, many or a size class.

d_gene: .; v_gene: TRBV25-1; abundance: .; j_gene: TRBJ2-3; CDR3aa: CASGGADTDTQYF; CDR3nt: TGTGCCAGCGGGGGGGCAGACACAGATACGCAGTATTTT
d_gene: .; v_gene: TRBV30; abundance: once; j_gene: TRBJ1-4; CDR3aa: CAWSVFRRGLFF; CDR3nt: TGTGCCTGGAGTGTATTTAGAAGGGGACTGTTTTTT
d_gene: TRBD2; v_gene: TRBV29-1; abundance: .; j_gene: TRBJ2-1; CDR3aa: CSVEALREGRKPYNEQFF; CDR3nt: TGCAGCGTTGAAGCTTTGCGGGAGGGCCGAAAACCCTACAATGAGCAGTTCTTC
d_gene: .; v_gene: TRBV14; abundance: .; j_gene: TRBJ2-2; CDR3aa: CASSQGRGRTGELFF; CDR3nt: TGTGCCAGCAGCCAAGGGAGGGGACGAACCGGGGAGCTGTTTTTT
d_gene: .; v_gene: TRBV7-2; abundance: few; j_gene: TRBJ2-1; CDR3aa: CASSLERVFRPYNEQFF; CDR3nt: TGTGCCAGCAGCTTAGAACGGGTCTTCCGCCCCTACAATGAGCAGTTCTTC
d_gene: TRBD1; v_gene: TRBV4-2; abundance: .; j_gene: TRBJ2-2; CDR3aa: CASSRIGQGAGELFF; CDR3nt: TGTGCCAGCAGCCGGATCGGACAGGGGGCCGGGGAGCTGTTTTTT
d_gene: TRBD1; v_gene: TRBV4-1; abundance: .; j_gene: TRBJ2-7; CDR3aa: CASSQEFRDRGLRPSYEQYF; CDR3nt: TGCGCCAGCAGCCAAGAATTCCGGGACAGGGGGCTCAGACCTTCCTACGAGCAGTACTTC
d_gene: TRBD2; v_gene: TRBV18; abundance: .; j_gene: TRBJ2-7; CDR3aa: CASSLSGSLSYEQYF; CDR3nt: TGTGCCAGCTCACTTAGCGGGAGTTTGTCCTACGAGCAGTACTTC
d_gene: TRBD2; v_gene: TRBV9; abundance: few; j_gene: TRBJ2-4; CDR3aa: CASSETGLAELNIQYF; CDR3nt: TGTGCCAGCAGCGAGACGGGACTAGCGGAATTAAACATTCAGTACTTC
d_gene: TRBD1; v_gene: TRBV19; abundance: .; j_gene: TRBJ1-4; CDR3aa: CASSMPTGESNEKLFF; CDR3nt: TGTGCCAGTAGTATGCCCACAGGGGAGTCTAATGAAAAACTGTTTTTT
d_gene: TRBD2; v_gene: TRBV5-6; abundance: .; j_gene: TRBJ2-1; CDR3aa: CASSCGLAGVMNEQFF; CDR3nt: TGTGCCAGCAGCTGCGGACTAGCGGGAGTGATGAATGAGCAGTTCTTC
d_gene: TRBD2; v_gene: TRBV2; abundance: .; j_gene: TRBJ2-1; CDR3aa: CASGTAGTSGINEQFF; CDR3nt: TGTGCCAGCGGCACGGCAGGGACTAGCGGGATCAATGAGCAGTTCTTC
d_gene: .; v_gene: TRBV5-6; abundance: .; j_gene: TRBJ2-2; CDR3aa: CASSSPQGSGELFF; CDR3nt: TGTGCCAGCAGCTCCCCACAGGGTTCCGGGGAGCTGTTTTTT
d_gene: .; v_gene: TRBV20-1; abundance: .; j_gene: TRBJ2-1; CDR3aa: CGALRNEQFF; CDR3nt: TGCGGGGCCCTGAGAAATGAGCAGTTCTTC
d_gene: TRBD2; v_gene: TRBV14; abundance: .; j_gene: TRBJ2-3; CDR3aa: CASSQGYLAEPRSTDTQYF; CDR3nt: TGTGCCAGCAGCCAAGGGTACCTAGCGGAGCCTAGAAGCACAGATACGCAGTATTTT
d_gene: .; v_gene: TRBV2; abundance: few; j_gene: TRBJ1-1; CDR3aa: CASVGQGGLAFF; CDR3nt: TGTGCCAGCGTTGGCCAGGGCGGTTTGGCTTTCTTT
d_gene: TRBD2; v_gene: TRBV5-8; abundance: .; j_gene: TRBJ2-7; CDR3aa: CASSLGSGGKTYEQYF; CDR3nt: TGTGCCAGCAGCTTGGGTAGCGGGGGCAAGACCTACGAGCAGTACTTC
d_gene: .; v_gene: TRBV12-5; abundance: few; j_gene: TRBJ2-2; CDR3aa: CASGHTAGKVADGELFF; CDR3nt: TGTGCTAGTGGACATACGGCGGGTAAGGTTGCGGACGGGGAGCTGTTTTTT
d_gene: .; v_gene: TRBV4-3; abundance: .; j_gene: TRBJ2-1; CDR3aa: CASSRGGGEQFF; CDR3nt: TGCGCCAGCAGCCGTGGGGGCGGGGAGCAGTTCTTC
d_gene: .; v_gene: TRBV6-5; abundance: .; j_gene: TRBJ1-4; CDR3aa: CASSYSGSREKLFF; CDR3nt: TGTGCCAGCAGTTACTCGGGGAGTCGGGAAAAACTGTTTTTT
d_gene: .; v_gene: TRBV4-1; abundance: .; j_gene: TRBJ2-3; CDR3aa: CASSQGSADTQYF; CDR3nt: TGCGCCAGCAGCCAAGGCAGCGCAGATACGCAGTATTTT
d_gene: TRBD1; v_gene: TRBV6-5; abundance: .; j_gene: TRBJ2-7; CDR3aa: CASRPTSDRAYEQYF; CDR3nt: TGTGCCAGCAGGCCTACTTCTGACAGGGCCTACGAGCAGTACTTC